The following is a TCR beta chain sequence with its context. The germline CDR1 and CDR2 sequences are ENHRY and SYGVKD. The CDR3 is 13 residues long. V lost 7 bases and J lost 7, with 16 bases in between. This table comes from immunoSEQ multiplex PCR, and its TCRdb copy is limited to in-frame clones, with some not included. The repertoire consists of roughly 80,000 clones, with approximately 93% occurring once and the leading ten covering just over 2.5%. The data were obtained in a study of blood T cell repertoires in COVID-19. Sequenced input: peripheral blood. The sequence derives from a man aged 45-65 years with COVID-19, enrolled during active disease. The genes are TRBV10-3 and TRBJ1-2; D not certain. CDR3 protein: CAITERGQIGYTF. For the CDR3, the DNA is TGTGCCATCACGGAACGGGGTCAGATTGGCTACACCTTC.